What follows are 8 T cell receptor beta chains derived from one specimen sequenced in a study of T-cell reconstitution after alpha-beta-depleted transplantation in children (dated by TCRdb to 2016 to 2018). Libraries were prepared through PCR. The listed sequencing device is Illumina HiSeq 2500. To normalize quantification of the TCRbeta repertoire, the TCR libraries were built with molecular barcoding that relied on unique molecular identifiers. TCRdb reprocessing: public reads trimmed at Q25 with fastp, clones called with MiXCR, in-frame beta chains kept. Entries that share a CDR3 protein sequence are merged under the most common genes and DNA. The sample table shows 81,000 or so distinct CDR3 sequences, and roughly 16% are seen once. The ten largest account for about 20% of the sample. The treatment or condition label on this specimen signifies: allogeneic hematopoietic cell transplantation with graft depleted of TCRalphabeta T cells and CD19 B cells.

This sample comprised PBMCs, mostly from graft donor cells, obtained 180 days after TCRalphabeta/CD19-depleted stem cell transplant. The source is a male patient aged 2 to 9 who had a stem cell transplant for acute lymphoblastic leukemia, so the T cells may come from the graft donor.

This clonotype came up a few times. The chain links TRBV12-3 or TRBV12-4 to TRBJ1-4; D not resolved. Between the trimmed V and J ends, which lost 6 bases and 0 bases, there was a span of 8 bases. This CDR3 comprises 14 residues. This CDR3 reads CASSQTATNEKLFF. The CDR3 nucleotides read TGTGCCAGCAGCCAAACCGCAACTAATGAAAAACTGTTTTTT.

This clonotype was detected only a few times. This chain connects TRBV12-3 or TRBV12-4 to TRBJ1-2, with 7 nucleotides matching TRBD1. V was clipped by 5 bases and J by 0 bases; unmatched bases: 6. This CDR3 spans 15 amino acids. The CDR3: CASSDRVLANYGYTF. CDR3 nucleotides: TGTGCCAGCAGTGACAGGGTCTTAGCTAACTATGGCTACACCTTC.

This clonotype was found a few times. The rearrangement uses TRBV5-1 and TRBJ2-7; D gene ambiguous. This CDR3 comprises 11 residues. Trimming left V 0 bases short and J 5 bases short, with 3 bases between. The germline V gene encodes CDR1 SGHRS and CDR2 YFSETQ. CDR3 residues: CASSLEHEQYF. CDR3 DNA: TGCGCCAGCAGCTTGGAGCACGAGCAGTACTTC.

This clonotype came up a few times. CDR3 DNA sequence: TGTGCCAGCAGCTTAAGTGGGGATCATGAAAAACTGTTTTTT. Translating gives CASSLSGDHEKLFF. V gene TRBV7-2 combines with J gene TRBJ1-4; D unresolved. Trimming took off 2 bases at V and 6 bases at J, with 10 bases between the two ends. Germline CDR1 and CDR2: SGHTA and FQGNSA. The CDR3 consists of 14 residues.

This clonotype occurred a few times. The V gene is TRBV20-1, the J gene TRBJ1-2, with D unresolved. V was trimmed by 3 bases and J by 8 bases, leaving 22 bases between them. This CDR3 has 15 residues. The germline gives CDR1 DFQATT, CDR2 SNEGSKA (reference sequence). The CDR3 region has the DNA TGCAGTGCTAGTCCCCAAAGGAGCCTCTCCGAGGGCTACACCTTC. Its translation is CSASPQRSLSEGYTF.

The rearrangement links TRBV12-3 or TRBV12-4 to TRBJ2-7; D is perhaps TRBD2 (5 bases). Trimming removed 8 bases at V and 3 bases at J, with 14 bases between. CDR3 length equals 13 residues. The CDR3 loop is CASEAPGSYEQYF. The CDR3 region has the DNA TGTGCCAGCGAGGCACCGGGGAGCTACGAGCAGTACTTC.

The chain combines TRBV5-1 with TRBJ1-4; D remains unclear. The ends were cut back, 1 base at V and 0 bases at J, with 7 bases in the middle. The germline V gene encodes CDR1 SGHRS and CDR2 YFSETQ. The CDR3 has 15 residues. The CDR3 loop is CASSLNGATNEKLFF. In DNA, the CDR3 is TGCGCCAGCAGCTTGAACGGAGCAACTAATGAAAAACTGTTTTTT.

This chain uses TRBV3-1 with TRBJ2-3, with TRBD2 matching over 11 bases. V gave up 4 bases and J gave up 7 bases; unmatched junction bases: 7. The CDR3 runs 15 residues. Germline V lookup: CDR1 LGHDT, CDR2 YNNKEL (reference sequence). The chain's CDR3 is CASSPQGTSGNTQYF. CDR3 coding DNA: TGTGCCAGCAGCCCCCAGGGGACTAGCGGTAATACGCAGTATTTT.